This TCR beta chain was observed in a study of blood T cell repertoires in COVID-19. Background on the study: Samples representing acute and convalescent COVID-19 were sourced from the United States, Italy and Spain. Sources were T cells, B-cell-depleted T cells, or PBMCs; the material itself was cDNA or gDNA.

Germline loops: CDR1 SGHTS, CDR2 YDEGEE. The CDR3 runs 16 residues. After removal of 4 bases from V and 3 bases from J, the junction contained 9 bases not matched to a gene. Produced via immunoSEQ multiplex PCR; TCRdb's table is partial and in-frame only. In the table there are under 350,000 clones, about nine tenths of which are singletons. This clone was observed once. The rearrangement joins TRBV5-8 to TRBJ2-1; 8 nucleotides line up with TRBD2. Input material: peripheral blood. The TCR was taken from a man over 45 with acute or convalescent COVID-19. The CDR3 region has the DNA TGTGCCAGCAGCCCCGGGGCTAGCGGGCGCTACAATGAGCAGTTCTTC. Translating it yields CASSPGASGRYNEQFF. Variable domain in full (rest from reference TRBV5-8 and TRBJ2-1): EAGVTQSPTHLIKTRGQQATLRCSPISGHTSVYWYQQALGLGLQFLLWYDEGEERNRGNFPPRFSGRQFPNYSSELNVNALELEDSALYLCASSPGASGRYNEQFFGPGTRLTVL.